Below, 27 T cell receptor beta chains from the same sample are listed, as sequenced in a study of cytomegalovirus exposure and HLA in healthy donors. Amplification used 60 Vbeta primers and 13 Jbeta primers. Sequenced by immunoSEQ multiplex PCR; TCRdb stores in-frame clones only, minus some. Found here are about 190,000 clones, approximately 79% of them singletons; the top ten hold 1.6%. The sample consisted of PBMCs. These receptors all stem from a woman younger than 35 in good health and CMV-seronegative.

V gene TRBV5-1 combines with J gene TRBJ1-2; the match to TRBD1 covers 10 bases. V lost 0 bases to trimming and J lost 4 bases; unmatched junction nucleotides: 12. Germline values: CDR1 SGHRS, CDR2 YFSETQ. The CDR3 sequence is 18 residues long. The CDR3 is CASSLAERTGGGGYGYTF. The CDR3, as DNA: TGCGCCAGCAGCTTGGCCGAGAGGACAGGGGGAGGTGGCTATGGCTACACCTTC.

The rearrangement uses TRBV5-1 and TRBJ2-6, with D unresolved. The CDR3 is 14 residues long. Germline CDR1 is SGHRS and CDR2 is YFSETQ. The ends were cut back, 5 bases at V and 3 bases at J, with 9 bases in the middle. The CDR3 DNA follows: TGCGCCAGCAGACCCGCAGGTGGGGCCAACGTCCTGACTTTC. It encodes CASRPAGGANVLTF. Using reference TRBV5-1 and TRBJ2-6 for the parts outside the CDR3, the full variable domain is KAGVTQTPRYLIKTRGQQVTLSCSPISGHRSVSWYQQTPGQGLQFLFEYFSETQRNKGNFPGRFSGRQFSNSRSEMNVSTLELGDSALYLCASRPAGGANVLTFGAGSRLTVL.

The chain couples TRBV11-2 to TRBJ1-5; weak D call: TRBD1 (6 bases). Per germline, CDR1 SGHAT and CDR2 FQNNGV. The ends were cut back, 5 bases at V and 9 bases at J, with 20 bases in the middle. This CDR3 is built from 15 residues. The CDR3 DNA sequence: TGTGCCAGCAGCGAGGGGCCAGGGGTGAGCGTGCCCCAGCATTTT. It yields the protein CASSEGPGVSVPQHF.

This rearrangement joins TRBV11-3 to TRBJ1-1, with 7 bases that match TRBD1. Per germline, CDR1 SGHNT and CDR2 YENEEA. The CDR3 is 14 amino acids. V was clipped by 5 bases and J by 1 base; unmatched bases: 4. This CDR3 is CASSLDRSNTEAFF. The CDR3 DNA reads TGTGCCAGCAGCCTGGACAGGTCGAACACTGAAGCTTTCTTT.

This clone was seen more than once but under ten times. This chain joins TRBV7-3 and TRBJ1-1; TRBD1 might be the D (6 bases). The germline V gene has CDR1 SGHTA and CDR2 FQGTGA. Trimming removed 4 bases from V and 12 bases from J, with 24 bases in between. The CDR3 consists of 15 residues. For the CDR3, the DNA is TGTGCCAGCAGCTCATCCGGGACACCAAAGATCAGAACTTTCTTT. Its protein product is CASSSSGTPKIRTFF.

The CDR3 region has the DNA TGTGCCAGCACCTTTAGACTAGCGGGGGGCGATGAGCAGTTCTTC. Its translation: CASTFRLAGGDEQFF. The chain is built from TRBV7-9 and TRBJ2-1, with 13 nucleotides matching TRBD2. V shed 7 bases and J 8 bases; nucleotides not matched to a gene: 8. The CDR3 runs to 15 residues. Germline CDR1 is SEHNR and CDR2 is FQNEAQ (reference sequence).

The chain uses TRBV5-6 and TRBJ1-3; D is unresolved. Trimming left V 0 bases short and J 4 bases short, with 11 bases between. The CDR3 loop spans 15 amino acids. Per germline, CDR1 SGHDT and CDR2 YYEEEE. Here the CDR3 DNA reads TGTGCCAGCAGCTTGGTCCCGGGATCAGGAAACACCATATATTTT. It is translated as CASSLVPGSGNTIYF.

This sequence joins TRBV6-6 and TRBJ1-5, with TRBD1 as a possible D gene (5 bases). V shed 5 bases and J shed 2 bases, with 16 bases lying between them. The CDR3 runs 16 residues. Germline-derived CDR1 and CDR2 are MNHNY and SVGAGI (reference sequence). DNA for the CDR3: TGTGCCAGCAGTCCCGGGGGGTATGTTGGCAATCAGCCCCAGCATTTT. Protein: CASSPGGYVGNQPQHF.

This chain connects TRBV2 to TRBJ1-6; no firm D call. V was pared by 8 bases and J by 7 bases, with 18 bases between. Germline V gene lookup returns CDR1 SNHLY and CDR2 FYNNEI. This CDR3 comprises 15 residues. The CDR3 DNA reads TGTGCCAGCTCGTCCCGCGGGTTGATAAATTCACCCCTCCACTTT. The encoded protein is CASSSRGLINSPLHF. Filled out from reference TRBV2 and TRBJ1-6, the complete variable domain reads EPEVTQTPSHQVTQMGQEVILRCVPISNHLYFYWYRQILGQKVEFLVSFYNNEISEKSEIFDDQFSVERPDGSNFTLKIRSTKLEDSAMYFCASSSRGLINSPLHFGNGTRLTVT.

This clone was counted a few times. CDR3 loop: CASSSAQTGTLNYGYTF. The CDR3 DNA is TGTGCCAGCAGCTCGGCTCAGACAGGGACTCTAAACTATGGCTACACCTTC. The J gene is TRBJ1-2, the V gene TRBV7-9, with 7 nucleotides matching TRBD1. The CDR3 extends over 17 amino acids. The germline gives CDR1 SEHNR, CDR2 FQNEAQ (reference sequence). V gave up 4 bases and J gave up 2 bases; unmatched junction bases: 13.

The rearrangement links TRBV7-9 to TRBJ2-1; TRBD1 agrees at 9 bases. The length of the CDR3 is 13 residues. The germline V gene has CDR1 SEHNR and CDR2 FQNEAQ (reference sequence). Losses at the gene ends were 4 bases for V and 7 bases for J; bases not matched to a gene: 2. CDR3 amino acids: CASSSTGGNEQFF. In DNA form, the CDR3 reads TGTGCCAGCAGCTCGACAGGGGGGAATGAGCAGTTCTTC.

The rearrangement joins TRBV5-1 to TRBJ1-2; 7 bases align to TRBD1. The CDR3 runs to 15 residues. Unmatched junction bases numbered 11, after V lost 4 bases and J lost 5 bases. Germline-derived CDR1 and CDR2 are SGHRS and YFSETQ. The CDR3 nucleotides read TGCGCCAGCAGCCCGATCGGGGACAGCGCTTATGGCTACACCTTC. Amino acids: CASSPIGDSAYGYTF.

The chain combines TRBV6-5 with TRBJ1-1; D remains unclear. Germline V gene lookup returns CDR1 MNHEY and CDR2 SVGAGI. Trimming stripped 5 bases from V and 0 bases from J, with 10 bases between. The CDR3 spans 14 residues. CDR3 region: CASSLSVMNTEAFF. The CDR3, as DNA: TGTGCCAGCAGTCTATCGGTGATGAACACTGAAGCTTTCTTT.

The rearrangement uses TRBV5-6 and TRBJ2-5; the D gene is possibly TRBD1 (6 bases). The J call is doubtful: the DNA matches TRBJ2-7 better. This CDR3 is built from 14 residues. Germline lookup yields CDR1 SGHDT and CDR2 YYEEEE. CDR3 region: CASSLGQAGYEQYF. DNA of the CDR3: TGTGCCAGCAGCTTGGGACAGGCTGGCTACGAGCAGTACTTC.

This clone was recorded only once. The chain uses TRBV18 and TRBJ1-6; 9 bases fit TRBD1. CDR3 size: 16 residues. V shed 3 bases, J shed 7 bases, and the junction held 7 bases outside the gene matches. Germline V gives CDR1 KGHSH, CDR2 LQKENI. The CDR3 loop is CASSPGTGSSNSPLHF. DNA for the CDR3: TGTGCCAGCTCACCTGGGACAGGGTCCTCCAATTCACCCCTCCACTTT.

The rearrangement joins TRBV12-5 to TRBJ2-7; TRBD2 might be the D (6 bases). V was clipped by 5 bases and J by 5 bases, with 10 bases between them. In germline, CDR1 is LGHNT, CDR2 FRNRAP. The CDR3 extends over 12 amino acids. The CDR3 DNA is TGTGCTAGTGGTACGGGGGTGGACGAGCAGTACTTC. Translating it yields CASGTGVDEQYF.

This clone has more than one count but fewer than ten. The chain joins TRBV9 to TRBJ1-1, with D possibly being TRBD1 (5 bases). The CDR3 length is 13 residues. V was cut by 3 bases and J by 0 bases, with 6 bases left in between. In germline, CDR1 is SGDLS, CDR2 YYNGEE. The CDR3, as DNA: TGTGCCAGCAGCGAGGACATGAACACTGAAGCTTTCTTT. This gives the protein CASSEDMNTEAFF.

The CDR3 DNA follows: TGTGCCAGCAGTGACTCTCTAGCGGGGGAATACAATGAGCAGTTCTTC. It encodes CASSDSLAGEYNEQFF. The chain combines TRBV6-4 with TRBJ2-1; 10 nucleotides match TRBD2. The CDR3 runs 16 residues. Germline V gives CDR1 MRHNA, CDR2 SNTAGT. Trimming took 0 bases from V and 4 from J; bases not matched to a gene: 3.

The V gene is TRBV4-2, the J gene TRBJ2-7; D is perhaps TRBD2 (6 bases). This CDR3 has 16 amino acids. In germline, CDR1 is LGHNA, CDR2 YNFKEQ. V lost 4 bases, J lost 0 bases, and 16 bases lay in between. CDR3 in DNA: TGTGCCAGCAGCCCCGGGGGTATAAGCGGCTCCTACGAGCAGTACTTC. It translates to CASSPGGISGSYEQYF.

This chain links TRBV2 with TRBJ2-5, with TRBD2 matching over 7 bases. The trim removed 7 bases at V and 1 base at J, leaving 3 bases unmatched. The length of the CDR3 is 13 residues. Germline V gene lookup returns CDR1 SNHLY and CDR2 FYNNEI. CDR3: CASTSGFQETQYF. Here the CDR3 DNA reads TGTGCCAGCACTAGCGGTTTCCAAGAGACCCAGTACTTC.

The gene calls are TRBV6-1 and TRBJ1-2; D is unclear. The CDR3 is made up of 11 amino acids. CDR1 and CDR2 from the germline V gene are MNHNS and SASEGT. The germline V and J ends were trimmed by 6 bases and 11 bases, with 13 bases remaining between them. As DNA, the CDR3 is TGTGCCAGCAGAGACCCGGCGGGGTACACCTTC. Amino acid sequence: CASRDPAGYTF.

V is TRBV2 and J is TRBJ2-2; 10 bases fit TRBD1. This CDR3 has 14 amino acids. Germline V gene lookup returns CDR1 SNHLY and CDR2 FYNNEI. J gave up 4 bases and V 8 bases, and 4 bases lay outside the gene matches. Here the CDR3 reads CASHWTGGTGELFF. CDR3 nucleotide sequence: TGTGCCAGCCACTGGACAGGGGGCACCGGGGAGCTGTTTTTT.

The CDR3 loop reads CASSITGSDQPQHF. As DNA, the CDR3 is TGTGCCAGTAGTATAACAGGGTCGGATCAGCCCCAGCATTTT. The chain couples TRBV19 to TRBJ1-5; possibly TRBD1 for D (6 bases). The germline V gene has CDR1 LNHDA and CDR2 SQIVND (reference sequence). The CDR3 runs to 14 residues. The V end was cut by 2 bases, the J end by 5 bases, with 10 bases between.

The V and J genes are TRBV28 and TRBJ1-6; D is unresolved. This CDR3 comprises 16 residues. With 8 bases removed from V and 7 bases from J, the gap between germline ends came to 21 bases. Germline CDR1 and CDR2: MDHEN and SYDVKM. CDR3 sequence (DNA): TGTGCCAGCCTCTTGAGGAATCATCCATCGAATTCACCCCTCCACTTT. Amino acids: CASLLRNHPSNSPLHF.

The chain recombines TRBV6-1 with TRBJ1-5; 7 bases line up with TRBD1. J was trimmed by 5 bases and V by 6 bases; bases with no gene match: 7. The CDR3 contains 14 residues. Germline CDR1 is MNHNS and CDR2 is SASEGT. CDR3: CASRNRGDYQPQHF. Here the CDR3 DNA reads TGTGCCAGCAGAAACAGGGGAGATTATCAGCCCCAGCATTTT.

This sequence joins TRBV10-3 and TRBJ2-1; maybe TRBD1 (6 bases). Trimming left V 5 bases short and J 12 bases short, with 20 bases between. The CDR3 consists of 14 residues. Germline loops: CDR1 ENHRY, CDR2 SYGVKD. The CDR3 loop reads CAISPQGTSLGQFF. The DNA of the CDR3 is TGTGCCATCAGTCCTCAGGGGACATCGCTTGGGCAGTTCTTC.

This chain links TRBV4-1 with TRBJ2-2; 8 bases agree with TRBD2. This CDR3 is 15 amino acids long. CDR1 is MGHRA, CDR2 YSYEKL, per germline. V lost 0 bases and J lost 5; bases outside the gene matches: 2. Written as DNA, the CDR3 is TGCGCCAGCAGCCAAGAGTCTAGCGGGACCGGGGAGCTGTTTTTT. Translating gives CASSQESSGTGELFF.